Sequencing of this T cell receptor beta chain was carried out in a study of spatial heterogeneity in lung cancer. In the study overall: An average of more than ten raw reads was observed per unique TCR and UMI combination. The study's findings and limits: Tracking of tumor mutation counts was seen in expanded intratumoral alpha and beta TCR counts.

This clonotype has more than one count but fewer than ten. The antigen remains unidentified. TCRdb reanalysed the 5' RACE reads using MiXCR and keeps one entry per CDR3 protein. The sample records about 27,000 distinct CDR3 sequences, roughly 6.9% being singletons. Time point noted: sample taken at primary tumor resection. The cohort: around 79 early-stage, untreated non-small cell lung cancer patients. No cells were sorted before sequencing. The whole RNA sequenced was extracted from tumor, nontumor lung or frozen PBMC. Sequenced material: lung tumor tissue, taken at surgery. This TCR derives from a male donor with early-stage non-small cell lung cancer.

Here the CDR3 reads CASSPSGAINSPLHF. The CDR3, as DNA: TGTGCCAGCTCACCATCCGGGGCCATTAATTCACCCCTCCACTTT. This chain links TRBV18 with TRBJ1-6; perhaps TRBD1 as D (5 bases). Germline lookup yields CDR1 KGHSH and CDR2 LQKENI. This CDR3 has 15 amino acids. V was cut by 2 bases and J by 6 bases, with 11 bases left in between. Filled out from reference TRBV18 and TRBJ1-6, the complete variable domain reads NAGVMQNPRHLVRRRGQEARLRCSPMKGHSHVYWYRQLPEEGLKFMVYLQKENIIDESGMPKERFSAEFPKEGPSILRIQQVVRGDSAAYFCASSPSGAINSPLHFGNGTRLTVT.